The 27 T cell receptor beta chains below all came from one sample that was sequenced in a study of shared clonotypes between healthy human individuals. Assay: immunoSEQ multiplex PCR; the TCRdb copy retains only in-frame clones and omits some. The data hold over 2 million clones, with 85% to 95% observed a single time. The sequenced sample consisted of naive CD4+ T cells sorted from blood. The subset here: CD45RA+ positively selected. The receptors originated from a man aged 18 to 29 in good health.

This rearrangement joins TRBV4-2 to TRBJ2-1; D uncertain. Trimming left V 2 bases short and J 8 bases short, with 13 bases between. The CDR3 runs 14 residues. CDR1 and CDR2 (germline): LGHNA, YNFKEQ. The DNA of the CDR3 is TGTGCCAGCAGCCAACCGCTGGGGATGGATGAGCAGTTCTTC. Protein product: CASSQPLGMDEQFF.

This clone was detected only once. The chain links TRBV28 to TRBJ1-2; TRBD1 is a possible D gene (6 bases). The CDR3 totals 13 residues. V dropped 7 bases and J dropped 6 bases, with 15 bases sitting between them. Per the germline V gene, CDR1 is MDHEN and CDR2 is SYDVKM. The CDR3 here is CASTPGPGDGYTF. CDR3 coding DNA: TGTGCCAGCACACCGGGGCCAGGGGATGGCTACACCTTC.

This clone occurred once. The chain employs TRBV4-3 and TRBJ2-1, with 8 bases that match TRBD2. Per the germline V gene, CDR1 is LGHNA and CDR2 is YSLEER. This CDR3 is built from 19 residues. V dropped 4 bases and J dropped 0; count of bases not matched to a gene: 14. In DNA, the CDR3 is TGCGCCAGCAGCCGAGAACTAGCGGCACTCTTCCGCTCCTACAATGAGCAGTTCTTC. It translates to CASSRELAALFRSYNEQFF.

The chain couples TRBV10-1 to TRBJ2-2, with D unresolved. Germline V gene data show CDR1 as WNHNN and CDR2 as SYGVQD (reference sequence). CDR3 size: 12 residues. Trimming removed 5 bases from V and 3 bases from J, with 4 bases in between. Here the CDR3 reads CASSPYTGELFF. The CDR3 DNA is TGCGCCAGCAGTCCTTACACCGGGGAGCTGTTTTTT.

CDR3 sequence (DNA): TGCGCCAGCAGCTACCAGGGGGCTACAGATACGCAGTATTTT. Residues: CASSYQGATDTQYF. The V call is TRBV4-3, the J call TRBJ2-3; 8 nucleotides align to TRBD1. Per the germline V gene, CDR1 is LGHNA and CDR2 is YSLEER. The CDR3 extends over 14 amino acids. V lost 5 bases and J lost 3; bases outside the gene matches: 4.

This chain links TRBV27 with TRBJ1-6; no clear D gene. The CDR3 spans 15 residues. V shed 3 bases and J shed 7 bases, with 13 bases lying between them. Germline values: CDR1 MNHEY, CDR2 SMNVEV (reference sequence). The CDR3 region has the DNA TGTGCCAGCAGTTTCGAAAGGGCCATCAATTCACCCCTCCACTTT. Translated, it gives CASSFERAINSPLHF.

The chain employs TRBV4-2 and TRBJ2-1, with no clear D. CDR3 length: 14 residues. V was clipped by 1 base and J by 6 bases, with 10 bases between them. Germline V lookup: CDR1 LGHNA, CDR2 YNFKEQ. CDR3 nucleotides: TGTGCCAGCAGCCAAGTATCTAAGGCCAATGAGCAGTTCTTC. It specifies CASSQVSKANEQFF.

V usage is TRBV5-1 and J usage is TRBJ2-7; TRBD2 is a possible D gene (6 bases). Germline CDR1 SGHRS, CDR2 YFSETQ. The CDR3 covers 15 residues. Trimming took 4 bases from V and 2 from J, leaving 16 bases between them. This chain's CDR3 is CASSPGGKNAYEQYF. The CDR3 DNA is TGCGCCAGCAGCCCTGGGGGGAAGAACGCCTACGAGCAGTACTTC.

This CDR3 is CATMRRESPGANVLTF. DNA of the CDR3: TGTGCCACAATGAGGAGGGAGTCCCCTGGGGCCAACGTCCTGACTTTC. The chain couples TRBV7-2 to TRBJ2-6; possibly TRBD2 for D (6 bases). Germline CDR1 and CDR2: SGHTA and FQGNSA. The CDR3 totals 16 residues. The V and J ends lost 10 bases and 2 bases respectively, with 18 bases between them.

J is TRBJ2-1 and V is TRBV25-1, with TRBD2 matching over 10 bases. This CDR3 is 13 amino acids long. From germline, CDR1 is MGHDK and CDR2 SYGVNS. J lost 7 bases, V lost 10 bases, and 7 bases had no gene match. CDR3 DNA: TGTGCCACCCAGCGGGGGGGCCTTAATGAGCAGTTCTTC. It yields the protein CATQRGGLNEQFF.

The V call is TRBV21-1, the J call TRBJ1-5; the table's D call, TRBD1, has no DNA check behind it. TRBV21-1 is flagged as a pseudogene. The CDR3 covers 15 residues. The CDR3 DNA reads TGTGCCAGCGGGCTAAGACAGGGCCGATTTCAGCCCCAGCATTTT. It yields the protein CASGLRQGRFQPQHF.

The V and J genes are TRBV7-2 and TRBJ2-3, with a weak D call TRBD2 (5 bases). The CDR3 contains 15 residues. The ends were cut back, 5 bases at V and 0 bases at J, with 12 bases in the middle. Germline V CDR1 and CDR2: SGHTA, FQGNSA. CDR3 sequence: CASSPQRSSTDTQYF. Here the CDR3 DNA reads TGTGCCAGCAGCCCCCAGCGGTCTAGCACAGATACGCAGTATTTT. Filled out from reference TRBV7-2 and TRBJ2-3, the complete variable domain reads GAGVSQSPSNKVTEKGKDVELRCDPISGHTALYWYRQSLGQGLEFLIYFQGNSAPDKSGLPSDRFSAERTGGSVSTLTIQRTQQEDSAVYLCASSPQRSSTDTQYFGPGTRLTVL.

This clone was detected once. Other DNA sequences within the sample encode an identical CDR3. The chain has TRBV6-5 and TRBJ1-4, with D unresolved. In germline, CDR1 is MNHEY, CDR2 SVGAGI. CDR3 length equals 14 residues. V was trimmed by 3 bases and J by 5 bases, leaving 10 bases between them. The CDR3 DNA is TGTGCCAGCAGTTATAGACCGACAAATGAAAAACTGTTTTTT. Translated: CASSYRPTNEKLFF.

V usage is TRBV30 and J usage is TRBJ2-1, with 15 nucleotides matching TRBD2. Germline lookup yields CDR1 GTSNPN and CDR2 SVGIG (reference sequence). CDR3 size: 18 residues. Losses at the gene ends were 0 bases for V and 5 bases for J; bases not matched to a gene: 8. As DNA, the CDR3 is TGTGCCTGGAGTGTACAGAGGACTAGCGGGAGGGAGGACAATGAGCAGTTCTTC. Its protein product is CAWSVQRTSGREDNEQFF.

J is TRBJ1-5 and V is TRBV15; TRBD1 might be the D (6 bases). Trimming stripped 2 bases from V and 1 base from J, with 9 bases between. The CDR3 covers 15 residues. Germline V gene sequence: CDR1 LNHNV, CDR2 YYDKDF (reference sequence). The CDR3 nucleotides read TGTGCCACCAGCAGATCGGGACAAAGCAATCAGCCCCAGCATTTT. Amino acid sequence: CATSRSGQSNQPQHF. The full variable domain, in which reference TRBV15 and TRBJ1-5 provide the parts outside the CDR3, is DAMVIQNPRYQVTQFGKPVTLSCSQTLNHNVMYWYQQKSSQAPKLLFHYYDKDFNNEADTPDNFQSRRPNTSFCFLDIRSPGLGDTAMYLCATSRSGQSNQPQHFGDGTRLSIL.

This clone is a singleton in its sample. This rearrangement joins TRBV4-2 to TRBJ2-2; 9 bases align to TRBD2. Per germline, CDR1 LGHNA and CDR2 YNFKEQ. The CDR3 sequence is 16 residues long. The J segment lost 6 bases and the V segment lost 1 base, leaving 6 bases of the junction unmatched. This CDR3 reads CASSQVASGVAGELFF. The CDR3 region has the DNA TGTGCCAGCAGCCAAGTGGCTAGCGGGGTGGCCGGGGAGCTGTTTTTT.

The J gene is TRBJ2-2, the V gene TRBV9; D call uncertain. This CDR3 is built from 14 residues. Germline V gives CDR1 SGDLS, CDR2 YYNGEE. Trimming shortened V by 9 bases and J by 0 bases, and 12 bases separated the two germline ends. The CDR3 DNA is TGTGCCACAAGGCGAACTTCGAACACCGGGGAGCTGTTTTTT. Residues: CATRRTSNTGELFF.

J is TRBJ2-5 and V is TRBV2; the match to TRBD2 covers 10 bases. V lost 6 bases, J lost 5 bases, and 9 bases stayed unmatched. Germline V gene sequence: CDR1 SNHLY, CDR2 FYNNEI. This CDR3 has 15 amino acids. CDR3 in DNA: TGTGCCAGCAGAGAGATAGCGGGAGGAAGGGAGACCCAGTACTTC. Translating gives CASREIAGGRETQYF.

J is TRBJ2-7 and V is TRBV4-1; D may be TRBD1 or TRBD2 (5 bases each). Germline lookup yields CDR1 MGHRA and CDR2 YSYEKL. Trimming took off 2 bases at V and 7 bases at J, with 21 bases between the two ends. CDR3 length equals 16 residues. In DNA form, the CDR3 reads TGCGCCAGCAGCCAACCAAAGGGACCCCGCATGGGTGAGCAGTACTTC. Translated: CASSQPKGPRMGEQYF.

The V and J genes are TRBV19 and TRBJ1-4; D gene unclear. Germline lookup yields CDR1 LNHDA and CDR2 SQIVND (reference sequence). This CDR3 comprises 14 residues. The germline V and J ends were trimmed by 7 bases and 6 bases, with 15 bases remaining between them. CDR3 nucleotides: TGTGCCAGTACCTCGGGTCGGGTCGATGAAAAACTGTTTTTT. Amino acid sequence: CASTSGRVDEKLFF.

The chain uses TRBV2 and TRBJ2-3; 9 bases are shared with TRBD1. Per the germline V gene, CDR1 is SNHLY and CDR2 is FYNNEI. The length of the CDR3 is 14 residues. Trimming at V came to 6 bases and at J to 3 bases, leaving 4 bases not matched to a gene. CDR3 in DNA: TGTGCCAGCAGCCTGGGACAGGGAACAGATACGCAGTATTTT. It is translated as CASSLGQGTDTQYF.

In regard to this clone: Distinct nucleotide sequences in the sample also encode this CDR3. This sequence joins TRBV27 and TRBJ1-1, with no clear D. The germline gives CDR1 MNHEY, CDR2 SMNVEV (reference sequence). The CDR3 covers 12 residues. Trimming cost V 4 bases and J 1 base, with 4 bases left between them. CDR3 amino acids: CASSSSNTEAFF. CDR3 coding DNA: TGTGCCAGCAGTTCGTCGAACACTGAAGCTTTCTTT.

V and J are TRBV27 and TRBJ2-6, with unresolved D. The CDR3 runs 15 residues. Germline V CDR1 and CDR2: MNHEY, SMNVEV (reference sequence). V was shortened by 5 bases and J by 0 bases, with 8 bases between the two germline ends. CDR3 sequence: CASSAANSGANVLTF. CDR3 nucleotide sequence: TGTGCCAGCAGTGCTGCCAACTCTGGGGCCAACGTCCTGACTTTC.

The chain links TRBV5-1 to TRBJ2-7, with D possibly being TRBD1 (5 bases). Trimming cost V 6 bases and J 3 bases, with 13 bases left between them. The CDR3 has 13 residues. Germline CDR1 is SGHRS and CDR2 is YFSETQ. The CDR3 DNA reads TGCGCCAGCAAGTTGGGGCAAGACTACGAGCAGTACTTC. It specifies CASKLGQDYEQYF.

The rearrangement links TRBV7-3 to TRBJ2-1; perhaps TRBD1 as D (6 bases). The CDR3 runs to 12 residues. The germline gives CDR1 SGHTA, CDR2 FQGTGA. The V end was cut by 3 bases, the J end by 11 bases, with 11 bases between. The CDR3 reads CASSFETGQQFF. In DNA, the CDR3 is TGTGCCAGCAGCTTTGAAACAGGGCAGCAGTTCTTC.

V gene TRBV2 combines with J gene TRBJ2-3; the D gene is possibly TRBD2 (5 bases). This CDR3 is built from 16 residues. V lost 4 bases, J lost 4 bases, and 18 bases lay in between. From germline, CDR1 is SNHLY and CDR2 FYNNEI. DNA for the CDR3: TGTGCCAGCAGTGCGAACTCGATCCCCGGGGCAGATACGCAGTATTTT. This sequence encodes CASSANSIPGADTQYF.

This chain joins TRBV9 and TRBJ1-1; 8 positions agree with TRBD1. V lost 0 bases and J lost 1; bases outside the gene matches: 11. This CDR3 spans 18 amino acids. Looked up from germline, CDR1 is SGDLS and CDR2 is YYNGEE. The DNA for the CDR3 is TGTGCCAGCAGCGTAGGATTAGGCGTAGGGACAGGGAACACTGAAGCTTTCTTT. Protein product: CASSVGLGVGTGNTEAFF.